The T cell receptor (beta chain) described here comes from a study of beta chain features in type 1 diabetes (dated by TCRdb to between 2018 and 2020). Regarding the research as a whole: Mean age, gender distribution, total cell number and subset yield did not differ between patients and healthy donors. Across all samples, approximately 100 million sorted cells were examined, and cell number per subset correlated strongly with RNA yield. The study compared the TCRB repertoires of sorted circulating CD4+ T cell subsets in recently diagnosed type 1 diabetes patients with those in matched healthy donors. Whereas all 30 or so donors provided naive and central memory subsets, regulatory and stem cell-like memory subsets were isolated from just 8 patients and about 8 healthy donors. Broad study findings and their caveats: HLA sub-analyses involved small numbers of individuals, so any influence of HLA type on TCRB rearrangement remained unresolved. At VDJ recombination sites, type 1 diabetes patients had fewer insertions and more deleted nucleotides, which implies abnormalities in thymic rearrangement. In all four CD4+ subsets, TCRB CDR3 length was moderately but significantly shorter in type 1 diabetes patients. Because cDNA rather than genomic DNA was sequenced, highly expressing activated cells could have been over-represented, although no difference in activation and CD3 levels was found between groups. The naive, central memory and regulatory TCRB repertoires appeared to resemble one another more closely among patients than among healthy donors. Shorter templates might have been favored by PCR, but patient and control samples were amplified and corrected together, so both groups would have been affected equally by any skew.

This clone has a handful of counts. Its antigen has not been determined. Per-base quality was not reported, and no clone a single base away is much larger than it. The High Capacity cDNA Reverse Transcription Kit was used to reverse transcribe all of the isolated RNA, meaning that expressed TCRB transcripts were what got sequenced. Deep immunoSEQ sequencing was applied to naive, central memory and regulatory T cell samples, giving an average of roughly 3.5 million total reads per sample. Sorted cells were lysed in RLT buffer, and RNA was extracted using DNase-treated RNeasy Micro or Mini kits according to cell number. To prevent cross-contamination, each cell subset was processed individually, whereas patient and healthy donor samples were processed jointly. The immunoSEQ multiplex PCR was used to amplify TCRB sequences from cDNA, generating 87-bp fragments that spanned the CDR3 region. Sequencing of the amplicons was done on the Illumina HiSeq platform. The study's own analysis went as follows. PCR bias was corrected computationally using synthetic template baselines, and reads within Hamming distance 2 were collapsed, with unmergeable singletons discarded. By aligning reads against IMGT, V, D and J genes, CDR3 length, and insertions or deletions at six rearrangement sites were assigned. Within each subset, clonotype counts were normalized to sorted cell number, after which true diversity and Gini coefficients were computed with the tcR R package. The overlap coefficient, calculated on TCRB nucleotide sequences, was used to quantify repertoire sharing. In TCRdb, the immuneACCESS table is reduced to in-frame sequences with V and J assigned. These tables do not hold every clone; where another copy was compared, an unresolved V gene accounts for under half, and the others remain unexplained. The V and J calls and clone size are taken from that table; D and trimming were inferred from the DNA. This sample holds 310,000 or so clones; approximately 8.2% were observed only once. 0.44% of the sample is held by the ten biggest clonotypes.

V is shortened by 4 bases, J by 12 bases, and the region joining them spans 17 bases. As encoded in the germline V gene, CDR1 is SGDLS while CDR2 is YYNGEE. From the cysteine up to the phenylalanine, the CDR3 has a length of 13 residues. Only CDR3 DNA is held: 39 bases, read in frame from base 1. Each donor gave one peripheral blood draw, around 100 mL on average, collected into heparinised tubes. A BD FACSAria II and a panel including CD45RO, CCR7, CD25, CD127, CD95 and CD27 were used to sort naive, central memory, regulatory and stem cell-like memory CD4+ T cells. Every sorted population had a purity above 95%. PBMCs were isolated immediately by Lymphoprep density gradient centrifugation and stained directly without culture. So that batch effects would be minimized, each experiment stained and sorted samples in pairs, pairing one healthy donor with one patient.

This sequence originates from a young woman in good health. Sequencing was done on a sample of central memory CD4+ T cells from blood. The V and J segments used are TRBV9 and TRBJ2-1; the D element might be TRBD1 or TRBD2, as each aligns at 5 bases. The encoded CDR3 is CASSSRDPIGQFF. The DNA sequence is TGTGCCAGCAGCTCCCGGGACCCCATCGGGCAGTTCTTC. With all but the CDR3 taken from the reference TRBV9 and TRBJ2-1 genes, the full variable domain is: DSGVTQTPKHLITATGQRVTLRCSPRSGDLSVYWYQQSLDQGLQFLIQYYNGEERAKGNILERFSAQQFPDLHSELNLSSLELGDSALYFCASSSRDPIGQFFGPGTRLTVL.